The rows below give T cell receptor beta chains drawn from one sample of a study of CD8+CD57+ T cells in acquired aplastic anemia. TCRdb ran MiXCR on the reads and lists one entry per CDR3 protein. The repertoire holds over 35,000 distinct CDR3 sequences, approximately 67% seen once, with about a quarter in the top ten. The source material was sorted CD4+, CD8+, or CD8+CD57+ T cells (not recorded which) from PBMCs. The source of these receptors is a human donor in good health, serving as a control. Both conserved end residues are part of each CDR3. A D gene is named only where the DNA matches it firmly. For some rows the clone size is stated as once, few or many, or as a class when expanded; others skip it.

abundance: NA; j_gene: TRBJ2-3; v_gene: TRBV24-1; d_gene: NA; CDR3nt: TGTGCCACCAGTGATCGACAGGCAAAGGATACGCAGTATTTT; CDR3aa: CATSDRQAKDTQYF
abundance: NA; j_gene: TRBJ2-5; v_gene: TRBV12-3/TRBV12-4; d_gene: NA; CDR3nt: TGTGCCAGCAGCAGAGGGACTGGACAAGAGACCCAGTACTTC; CDR3aa: CASSRGTGQETQYF
abundance: once; j_gene: TRBJ2-3; v_gene: TRBV24-1; d_gene: TRBD2; CDR3nt: TGTGCCACCAGTGATTCCCGGGGGGGAGATACGCAGTATTTT; CDR3aa: CATSDSRGGDTQYF
abundance: NA; j_gene: TRBJ1-4; v_gene: TRBV2; d_gene: NA; CDR3nt: TGTGCCAGCAGTGAATCGTGGAGTGAAAAACTGTTTTTT; CDR3aa: CASSESWSEKLFF
abundance: NA; j_gene: TRBJ1-2; v_gene: TRBV2; d_gene: TRBD1; CDR3nt: TGTGCCAGCAGTTACGAGGGACAGCGACACTATGGCTACACCTTC; CDR3aa: CASSYEGQRHYGYTF
abundance: NA; j_gene: TRBJ1-1; v_gene: TRBV2; d_gene: NA; CDR3nt: TGTGCCAGCAGGAAGGGAGGGACTGAAGCTTTCTTT; CDR3aa: CASRKGGTEAFF
abundance: once; j_gene: TRBJ1-4; v_gene: TRBV19; d_gene: NA; CDR3nt: TGTGCCAGTGCTTTCAGCCCACCAACTAATGAAAAACTGTTTTTT; CDR3aa: CASAFSPPTNEKLFF
abundance: few; j_gene: TRBJ1-2; v_gene: TRBV2; d_gene: TRBD1; CDR3nt: TGTGCCAGCAGTAACAGGGGGAACGGTGGCTACACCTTC; CDR3aa: CASSNRGNGGYTF
abundance: NA; j_gene: TRBJ1-1; v_gene: TRBV12-3/TRBV12-4; d_gene: NA; CDR3nt: TGTGCCAGCAGTTTTGGAGCTGAAGCTTTCTTT; CDR3aa: CASSFGAEAFF
abundance: few; j_gene: TRBJ2-2; v_gene: TRBV10-1; d_gene: NA; CDR3nt: TGCGCCATAGTATACGGCGGAGATTCGGTCGGGGAGCTGTTTTTT; CDR3aa: CAIVYGGDSVGELFF
abundance: NA; j_gene: TRBJ2-1; v_gene: TRBV29-1; d_gene: NA; CDR3nt: TGCAGCGTTACTGAGGGGGGTGAGCAGTTCTTC; CDR3aa: CSVTEGGEQFF
abundance: NA; j_gene: TRBJ2-7; v_gene: TRBV15; d_gene: NA; CDR3nt: TGTGCCACCAGCAGCCAAGGGGGGGGGACCTACGAGCAGTACTTC; CDR3aa: CATSSQGGGTYEQYF
abundance: NA; j_gene: TRBJ2-1; v_gene: TRBV2; d_gene: NA; CDR3nt: TGTGCCAGCAGTGTCACCCCGGGGAATGAGCAGTTCTTC; CDR3aa: CASSVTPGNEQFF
abundance: once; j_gene: TRBJ1-2; v_gene: TRBV4-1; d_gene: NA; CDR3nt: TGCGCCAGCAGCCATCAACGGGACACCGACTGGGGCTACACCTTC; CDR3aa: CASSHQRDTDWGYTF
abundance: once; j_gene: TRBJ1-5; v_gene: TRBV7-9; d_gene: NA; CDR3nt: TGTGCCAGCAGCGATCGTGGGGAGCCCCAGCATTTT; CDR3aa: CASSDRGEPQHF
abundance: NA; j_gene: TRBJ2-1; v_gene: TRBV9; d_gene: TRBD2; CDR3nt: TGTGCCAGCAGCTCAGCGGGGGGGGACAATGAGCAGTTCTTC; CDR3aa: CASSSAGGDNEQFF
abundance: NA; j_gene: TRBJ2-2; v_gene: TRBV20-1; d_gene: NA; CDR3nt: TGCAGTGCTAGGCGTGATGAGGGGTGGGTTGCGAACACCGGGGAGCTGTTTTTT; CDR3aa: CSARRDEGWVANTGELFF
abundance: NA; j_gene: TRBJ1-1; v_gene: TRBV29-1; d_gene: NA; CDR3nt: TGCAGCGTTGAAGGGGTTTTGAACACTGAAGCTTTCTTT; CDR3aa: CSVEGVLNTEAFF
abundance: few; j_gene: TRBJ2-1; v_gene: TRBV7-2; d_gene: NA; CDR3nt: TGTGCCAGCAGCTTAGGTCTAGCGACAACCTACAATGAGCAGTTCTTC; CDR3aa: CASSLGLATTYNEQFF
abundance: NA; j_gene: TRBJ1-1; v_gene: TRBV5-6; d_gene: NA; CDR3nt: TGTGCCAGCCAAACCAACCCACAGGAACTTGAAGCTTTCTTT; CDR3aa: CASQTNPQELEAFF
abundance: medium-sized; j_gene: TRBJ2-3; v_gene: TRBV7-8; d_gene: TRBD1; CDR3nt: TGTGCCAGCAGCCCAGACAGGGGAAGCACAGATACGCAGTATTTT; CDR3aa: CASSPDRGSTDTQYF
abundance: NA; j_gene: TRBJ1-1; v_gene: TRBV20-1; d_gene: NA; CDR3nt: TGCAGTGCTAGAGACTCTAACACTGAAGCTTTCTTT; CDR3aa: CSARDSNTEAFF
abundance: many; j_gene: TRBJ2-1; v_gene: TRBV28; d_gene: NA; CDR3nt: TGTGCCAGCAGTTTGGGCCCCCAGGCTGAGCAGTTCTTC; CDR3aa: CASSLGPQAEQFF
abundance: NA; j_gene: TRBJ1-5; v_gene: TRBV11-2; d_gene: NA; CDR3nt: TGTGCCAGCAGCGAAAGGGTTGAGAGCAATCAGCCCCAGCATTTT; CDR3aa: CASSERVESNQPQHF
abundance: NA; j_gene: TRBJ2-1; v_gene: TRBV29-1; d_gene: NA; CDR3nt: TGCAGCGCTGGGAGCGGTTTGGACTCCTACAATGAGCAGTTCTTC; CDR3aa: CSAGSGLDSYNEQFF
abundance: NA; j_gene: TRBJ2-7; v_gene: TRBV7-2; d_gene: NA; CDR3nt: TGTGCCAGTAGTCAAGGGGCTTCCTACGAGCAGTACTTC; CDR3aa: CASSQGASYEQYF
abundance: NA; j_gene: TRBJ2-7; v_gene: TRBV29-1; d_gene: TRBD1; CDR3nt: TGCAGCGCCCGGGACAGGGGGGTATACGAGCAGTACTTC; CDR3aa: CSARDRGVYEQYF
abundance: NA; j_gene: TRBJ2-3; v_gene: TRBV7-2; d_gene: NA; CDR3nt: TGTGCCAGCAGCTTGGACGGGAGCACAGATACGCAGTATTTT; CDR3aa: CASSLDGSTDTQYF
abundance: NA; j_gene: TRBJ2-7; v_gene: TRBV25-1; d_gene: TRBD1; CDR3nt: TGTGCCAGCAGCTGGGACAGTGGATACGAGCAGTACTTC; CDR3aa: CASSWDSGYEQYF
abundance: NA; j_gene: TRBJ1-1; v_gene: TRBV20-1; d_gene: NA; CDR3nt: TGCAGTGACCCGGTGGGGGCTGAAGCTTTCTTT; CDR3aa: CSDPVGAEAFF
abundance: NA; j_gene: TRBJ1-1; v_gene: TRBV13; d_gene: NA; CDR3nt: TGTGCCAGCAGCGGCGGACGGGTGGGCGCTGAAGCTTTCTTT; CDR3aa: CASSGGRVGAEAFF
abundance: NA; j_gene: TRBJ1-5; v_gene: TRBV10-3; d_gene: NA; CDR3nt: TGTGCCATCAGCCCCAATAATCAGCCCCAGCATTTT; CDR3aa: CAISPNNQPQHF
abundance: once; j_gene: TRBJ2-1; v_gene: TRBV4-2; d_gene: NA; CDR3nt: TGTGCCAGCAGCCCAGCACCGGGACGTGATCCCTACAATGAGCAGTTCTTC; CDR3aa: CASSPAPGRDPYNEQFF
abundance: many; j_gene: TRBJ2-7; v_gene: TRBV28; d_gene: NA; CDR3nt: TGTGCCAGCAGTTTCGACACCTGGTACTTC; CDR3aa: CASSFDTWYF
abundance: NA; j_gene: TRBJ1-2; v_gene: TRBV20-1; d_gene: TRBD1; CDR3nt: TGCAGTGTCTCGTTGTCCAGGGGGGGCAGCTTC; CDR3aa: CSVSLSRGGSF
abundance: NA; j_gene: TRBJ1-4; v_gene: TRBV15; d_gene: NA; CDR3nt: TGTGCCACCAGCAGCGGACACGACGCAACTAATGAAAAACTGTTTTTT; CDR3aa: CATSSGHDATNEKLFF
abundance: NA; j_gene: TRBJ1-6; v_gene: TRBV7-8; d_gene: NA; CDR3nt: TGTGCCAGCAGCTTAGCGCAAAATTCACCCCTCCACTTT; CDR3aa: CASSLAQNSPLHF
abundance: NA; j_gene: TRBJ2-7; v_gene: TRBV19; d_gene: TRBD1; CDR3nt: TGTGCCAGTAGTAACCCTGCCGGGACAGGGGAGTACGAGCAGTACTTC; CDR3aa: CASSNPAGTGEYEQYF